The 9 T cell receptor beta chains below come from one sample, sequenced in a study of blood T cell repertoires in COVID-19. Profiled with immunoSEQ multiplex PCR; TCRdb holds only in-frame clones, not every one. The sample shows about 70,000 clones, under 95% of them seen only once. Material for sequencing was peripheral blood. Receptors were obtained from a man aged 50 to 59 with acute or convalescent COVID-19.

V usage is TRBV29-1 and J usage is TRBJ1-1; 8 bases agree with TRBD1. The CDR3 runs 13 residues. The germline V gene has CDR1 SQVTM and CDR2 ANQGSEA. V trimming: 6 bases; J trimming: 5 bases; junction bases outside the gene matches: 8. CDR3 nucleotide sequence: TGCAGCGTCGATCAGGGGGCGCGTACTGAAGCTTTCTTT. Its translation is CSVDQGARTEAFF. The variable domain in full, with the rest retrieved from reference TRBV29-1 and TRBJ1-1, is SAVISQKPSRDICQRGTSLTIQCQVDSQVTMMFWYRQQPGQSLTLIATANQGSEATYESGFVIDKFPISRPNLTFSTLTVSNMSPEDSSIYLCSVDQGARTEAFFGQGTRLTVV.

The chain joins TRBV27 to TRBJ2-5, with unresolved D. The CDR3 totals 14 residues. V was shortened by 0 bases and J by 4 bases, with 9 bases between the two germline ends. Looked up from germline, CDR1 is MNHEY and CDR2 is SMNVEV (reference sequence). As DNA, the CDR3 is TGTGCCAGCAGTTTATCAGCCTTTTTAGAGACCCAGTACTTC. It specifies CASSLSAFLETQYF.

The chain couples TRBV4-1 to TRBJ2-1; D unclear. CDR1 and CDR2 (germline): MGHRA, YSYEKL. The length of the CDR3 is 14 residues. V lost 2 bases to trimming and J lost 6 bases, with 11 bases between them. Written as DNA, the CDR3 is TGCGCCAGCAGCCAACTAACAGACACCAATGAGCAGTTCTTC. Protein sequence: CASSQLTDTNEQFF.

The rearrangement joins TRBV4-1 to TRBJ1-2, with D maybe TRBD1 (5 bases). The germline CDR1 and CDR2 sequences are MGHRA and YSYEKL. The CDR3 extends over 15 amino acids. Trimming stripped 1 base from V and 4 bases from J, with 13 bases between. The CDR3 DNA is TGCGCCAGCAGCCAAGGGGGCGGGGTGGGCTATGGCTACACCTTC. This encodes CASSQGGGVGYGYTF.

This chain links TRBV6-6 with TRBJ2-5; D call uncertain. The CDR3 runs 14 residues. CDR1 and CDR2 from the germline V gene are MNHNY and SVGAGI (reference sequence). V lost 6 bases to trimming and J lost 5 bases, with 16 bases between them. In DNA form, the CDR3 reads TGTGCCAGCAGCCAGGCAGGTTCTCTGGAGACCCAGTACTTC. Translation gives CASSQAGSLETQYF.

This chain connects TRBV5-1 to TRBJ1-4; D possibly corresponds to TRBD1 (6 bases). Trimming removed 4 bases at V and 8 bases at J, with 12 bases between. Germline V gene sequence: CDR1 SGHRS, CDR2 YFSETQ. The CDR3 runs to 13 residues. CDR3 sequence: CASSTGGAEKLFF. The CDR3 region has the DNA TGCGCCAGCAGCACCGGGGGGGCGGAAAAACTGTTTTTT.

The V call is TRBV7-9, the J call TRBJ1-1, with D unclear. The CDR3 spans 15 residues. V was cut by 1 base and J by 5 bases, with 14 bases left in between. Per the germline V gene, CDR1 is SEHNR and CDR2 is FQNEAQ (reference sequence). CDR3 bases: TGTGCCAGCAGCTTAGAGCTACAGAGCGGGACTGAAGCTTTCTTT. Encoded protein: CASSLELQSGTEAFF.

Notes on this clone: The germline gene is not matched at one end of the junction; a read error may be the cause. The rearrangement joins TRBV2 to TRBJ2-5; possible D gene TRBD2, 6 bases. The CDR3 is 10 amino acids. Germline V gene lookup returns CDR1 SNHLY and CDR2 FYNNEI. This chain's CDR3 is CASSRESQYF. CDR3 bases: TGTGCCAGCAGCCGGGAGAGCCAGTACTTC. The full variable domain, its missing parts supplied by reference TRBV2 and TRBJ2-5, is EPEVTQTPSHQVTQMGQEVILRCVPISNHLYFYWYRQILGQKVEFLVSFYNNEISEKSEIFDDQFSVERPDGSNFTLKIRSTKLEDSAMYFCASSRESQYFGPGTRLLVL.

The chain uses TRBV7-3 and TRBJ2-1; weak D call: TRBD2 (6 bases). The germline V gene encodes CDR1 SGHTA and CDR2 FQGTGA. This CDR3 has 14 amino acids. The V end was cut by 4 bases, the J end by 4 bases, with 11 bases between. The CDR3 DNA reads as TGTGCCAGCAGCTCCGGGACTGAATACAATGAGCAGTTCTTC. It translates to CASSSGTEYNEQFF.